The subject of this entry is one T cell receptor (beta chain). What this receptor recognizes is not known. One base away there is no much larger clone; base qualities are not given. For CDR1 and CDR2, the germline V gene lists MNHEY and SVGAGI. From its cysteine to its phenylalanine, the CDR3 spans 14 amino acids. The read is trimmed to its CDR3 DNA, 42 bases read in frame from base 1. Trimming at the junction amounts to 4 bases on V and 8 bases on J, and the germline ends lie 17 bases apart. These data come from a study of cytomegalovirus exposure and HLA in healthy donors listed by TCRdb under 2017. Regarding the research as a whole: An earlier analysis of 550 to 700 of the donors reported 250 to 350 Gb of sequence data and roughly 100 million unique TCR beta sequences from about 179 million T cells. About 280 gigabases of sequencing data and around 85 million unique TCR sequences made up an early release that covered under 750 HLA-typed donors. Among the roughly 370 genotyped donors, 81% belonged to the genetic ancestry cluster associated with self-reported Caucasian donors. The study was designed to test whether signatures of past pathogen exposure could be identified by cataloging public T cell receptors. The T cell repertoires of 666 subjects were profiled by immunosequencing and related to cytomegalovirus serostatus. Along with the roughly 710-subject first cohort, a separate validation cohort of approximately 110 different subjects was used. To predict cytomegalovirus infection status, the study brought together high-throughput TCR immunosequencing, statistical association of individual TCRs with disease status, and machine learning. A later analysis re-examined previously published TCR beta repertoires from 500 to 700 donors and added high-resolution HLA genotyping to investigate patterns of TCR occurrence. In the later analysis, no new phenotypic data were used to find candidate immune exposures; instead, reliance was placed on TCR beta sequences and their occurrence across donors. An earlier analysis of some 600 of the donors applied high-throughput TCR beta sequencing to assess whether each TCR beta V gene segment acted as functional or pseudogenic. Alongside the repertoire data, information on donor age, sex, ethnicity and CMV serostatus was compiled. In a later genetic analysis, genome-wide SNP genotypes for about 65% of the roughly 670 donors were used, and that subset was treated as a discovery cohort. All discovery cohort repertoires had been generated using a single sequencing platform. Both class I and class II loci were covered by HLA typing, at four-digit resolution. Typing coverage varied by locus: about 620-640 donors for A, B, C, DRB1 and DQB1; roughly 560 for DQA1; nearly 610 for DPA1; around 490 for DPB1. Because of strong linkage in the cohort, roughly five DR-DQ haplotypes were treated as single units for association and clustering. Across 398 genotyped donors of the cohort, an average of about 240,000 unique TCR beta nucleotide sequences per donor were sequenced, and about a sixth of those sequences were non-productive.

The cohort was made up of approximately 670 healthy bone marrow donors. At the time of sampling, all cohort members were nominally healthy, though unrecorded immune exposures were likely present. The donor tested CMV seronegative and was one of the 352 seronegative cohort members. Each donor provided a peripheral blood sample, and peripheral blood mononuclear cells were used for TCR beta sequencing. The Qiagen DNeasy Blood Extraction Kit was used to extract genomic DNA from the blood cell samples. Summary of the overall study and its limitations: CMV serostatus was the only immune exposure information available for the cohort. Because HLA typing was unavailable for some donors at each locus, only the typed subset was used in association tests. About 15 rarely observed V segments, including chromosome 9 orphons, were excluded from the earlier analysis of approximately 500 of the donors because counts were too low. According to a later genetic analysis, donors in an Asian-associated ancestry cluster had fewer N-insertions in productive TCRs than the roughly 660-donor mean. Because the 87-base-pair reads could not distinguish some IMGT-functional V segments, including TRBV6-2 and TRBV6-3, those segments were excluded. In vitro tests confirmed that a few of the cytomegalovirus-associated TCR beta chains recognize cytomegalovirus antigens. Most CMV-associated TCR beta chains appeared to be HLA-restricted in a later analysis, and the HLA associations seemed to be driven largely by CMV exposure. In both the original and validation cohorts, the classifier was reported to diagnose cytomegalovirus status with high specificity and sensitivity. While some public TCRs were present in many individuals, most TCR sequences turned up only very rarely across donors. In a later analysis, several top co-occurrence clusters were reported to appear linked to parvovirus B19, influenza, CMV and Epstein-Barr virus. Assigning TCR associations to individual alleles was difficult when HLA alleles, especially DR and DQ, strongly co-occurred. In an earlier analysis of roughly 560 of the donors, most TCR beta V segments were observed in productive rearrangements about 90% or about 30% of the time, broadly matching IMGT annotations. At a false discovery rate of 0.05, a later analysis linked approximately 18,000 TCR beta sequences to specific HLA alleles. A group of highly shared sequence variants was considered likely to be a technical artifact of the sequencing pipeline. Presence/absence analyses assumed roughly uniform sequencing depth across donors, an assumption that may not hold. Compared with equally common non-associated chains, HLA-associated TCR beta chains in a later analysis were more clonally expanded and had lower generation probabilities. V-gene and J-gene trimming of TCR beta chains was associated with a missense DCLRE1C variant in a later genetic analysis, and the association was replicated in an independent cohort. The authors suggested that the approach could potentially be extended to other disease states and immunological phenotypes. The study gave a list of about 160 TCR beta chains associated with cytomegalovirus. In a later analysis, the rate of TCR association differed among HLA loci, with DRB1 alleles having the most associated TCRs and HLA-C alleles having the fewest. Linkage disequilibrium might explain the correlated functional status among segregating V segments, but an unknown experimental factor could not be ruled out. The cohort was sequenced for TCR beta chains only, and without alpha or paired-chain data the features that could be detected were limited. A further reported finding was that TCR beta sequences accurately predicted the HLA-A and HLA-B alleles for most subjects in the first cohort.

Library prep was done by the immunoSEQ multiplex PCR assay. For the multiplex PCR, a mixture combining 60 forward primers for TCR Vbeta segments and 13 reverse primers for TCR Jbeta segments was used. A multiplex PCR assay on genomic DNA amplified the CDR3 region of rearranged TCR beta genes. Amplified TCR beta libraries were sequenced as 87-base-pair reads on the Illumina HiSeq System. For the original study's pipeline: In a later analysis, tens of millions of unique TCR beta chains were counted across the approximately 670 repertoires, and roughly 10 million of these chains were shared by at least two donors. Raw reads were error-corrected and collapsed into unique sequences with a nearest-neighbor algorithm that merged closely related sequences to remove PCR and sequencing errors. CDR3 sequences were aligned to IMGT reference sequences to assign V, D and J gene segments. For a sequence to be retained, at least a six-nucleotide match to both a V gene segment and a J gene segment was required. Rearrangements were called productive when the CDR3 lacked stop codons and stayed in frame with V and J; all others were non-productive. CDR3 was defined by IMGT convention, running from the second conserved V-encoded cysteine to the conserved J-encoded phenylalanine. The earlier analysis of more than 450 of the donors excluded sequences that lacked an unambiguous match to a single V gene segment. In an earlier analysis of some 590 of the donors, a V segment was called functional when productive rearrangements were above 56.7%, and segregating when the standard deviation between donors exceeded 5%. To diagnose cytomegalovirus status from the catalog of TCR beta chain sequences, a statistical classification framework was built. In a later analysis, V and J genes were assigned by comparing TCR nucleotide sequences against IMGT/GENE-DB human TR gene sequences. In a later analysis, CDR3 sequences and most-parsimonious VDJ recombination scenarios were assigned using the TCRdist pipeline. A later analysis defined each TCR beta chain by its CDR3 amino acid sequence plus V-gene family, and excluded reads lacking a unique V-gene family. To address suspected cross-contamination and a sequencing artifact, a later analysis removed a few hundred highly shared, low-generation-probability nucleotide sequences. For each public chain, a later analysis derived a clonal expansion index from normalized ranks of inferred template counts within each repertoire. Generation probabilities in a later analysis came from a VDJ recombination model fitted to out-of-frame rearrangements, and those results were checked against IGoR. A later analysis scored TCR-TCR, TCR-HLA and TCR-CMV co-occurrence with hypergeometric tests, applying a repertoire-size bias correction to TCR pairs. A later analysis estimated false discovery rates by permuting HLA or CMV assignments 20 times. In a later analysis, co-occurring TCRs were grouped using DBSCAN, with TCRdist sequence similarity added in when clustering inside HLA-allele-positive subsets. Repertoires with fewer than 30,000 or more than 120,000 public chains were left out of co-occurrence clustering, as were five repertoires with anomalous nucleotide sharing. Imported from immuneACCESS, the table was reduced by TCRdb to in-frame sequences with V and J called. These copies leave out some clones; in studies compared against another copy, an unresolved V gene accounts for under half, and the cause of the remainder is not known. V, J and clone size are those of that table, while D and trimming were read from the DNA. This sample comprises 100,000 to 150,000 clones, 60% to 85% of them detected only once. Roughly 1.5% of the sample rests with the top ten.

The sequenced sample consisted of PBMCs. Recombination linked TRBV6-5 to TRBJ1-2, with TRBD1 tentatively as D gene (6 bases match). This TCR came from a woman between 18 and 30 years old in good health and CMV-seronegative. CDR3 sequence: CASSFPAGADGYTF. The sequenced DNA: TGTGCCAGCAGTTTCCCTGCGGGGGCTGACGGCTACACCTTC.